The 27 T cell receptor beta chains listed next were all sequenced from one sample in a study of beta chain features in type 1 diabetes. As every portion of the isolated RNA was reverse transcribed, the sequencing read expressed TCRB transcripts. The table came from immunoSEQ multiplex PCR; TCRdb's copy has only in-frame clones and leaves some out. The table includes 200,000 to 300,000 clones, 9.5% to 13% detected once. These receptors lack a known antigen. Study observations and caveats: Shortening that was moderate but significant affected the TCRB CDR3s of Type 1 diabetes patients in all four CD4+ subsets.

Source material: naive CD4+ T cells from blood. These receptors all stem from a young man with type 1 diabetes.

This chain connects TRBV27 to TRBJ1-6; no reliable D call. The V end lost 3 bases, the J end lost 7 bases, and 10 bases lay between the germline ends. From germline, CDR1 is MNHEY and CDR2 SMNVEV (reference sequence). CDR3 length: 14 residues. The CDR3 nucleotides read TGTGCCAGCAGTTTTCCGGGTCGGAATTCACCCCTCCACTTT. Translating it yields CASSFPGRNSPLHF.

This sequence joins TRBV6-4 and TRBJ1-5; D is uncertain. CDR1 and CDR2 (germline): MRHNA, SNTAGT. The CDR3 is made up of 15 amino acids. The V end was cut by 3 bases, the J end by 1 base, with 10 bases between. Written as DNA, the CDR3 is TGTGCCAGCAGTGAAAATGCGGGGAGCAATCAGCCCCAGCATTTT. It yields the protein CASSENAGSNQPQHF.

This chain links TRBV5-1 with TRBJ1-1; possibly TRBD1 for D (5 bases). Per germline, CDR1 SGHRS and CDR2 YFSETQ. The CDR3 is 15 amino acids. Trimming took 5 bases from V and 3 from J, leaving 17 bases between them. The CDR3 nucleotides are TGCGCCAGCAGTTTCTTCGGACGGGGGGACACTGAAGCTTTCTTT. This sequence encodes CASSFFGRGDTEAFF. The variable domain in full, completed from reference TRBV5-1 and TRBJ1-1, reads KAGVTQTPRYLIKTRGQQVTLSCSPISGHRSVSWYQQTPGQGLQFLFEYFSETQRNKGNFPGRFSGRQFSNSRSEMNVSTLELGDSALYLCASSFFGRGDTEAFFGQGTRLTVV.

J is TRBJ2-4 and V is TRBV5-1, with TRBD2 as a possible D gene (5 bases). Germline loops: CDR1 SGHRS, CDR2 YFSETQ. This CDR3 contains 14 residues. V lost 4 bases to trimming and J lost 2 bases, with 10 bases between them. The CDR3 here is CASSGPGTKNIQYF. The CDR3, as DNA: TGCGCCAGCAGCGGGCCGGGGACCAAAAACATTCAGTACTTC.

The genes are TRBV7-2 and TRBJ2-5; D gene ambiguous. V lost 0 bases and J lost 5, with 10 bases in between. Germline CDR1 and CDR2: SGHTA and FQGNSA. CDR3 size: 14 residues. CDR3 sequence: CASSLASQAETQYF. The CDR3 DNA is TGTGCCAGCAGCTTAGCATCACAAGCGGAGACCCAGTACTTC.

This clone came up a few times. The V and J genes are TRBV2 and TRBJ2-3, with D uncertain. The CDR3 is made up of 12 amino acids. Looked up from germline, CDR1 is SNHLY and CDR2 is FYNNEI. V shed 4 bases and J shed 4 bases, with 6 bases lying between them. The CDR3 is CASSAVADTQYF. The CDR3 DNA sequence: TGTGCCAGCAGTGCGGTCGCAGATACGCAGTATTTT.

This rearrangement joins TRBV18 to TRBJ2-1, with 7 positions matching TRBD1. The length of the CDR3 is 14 residues. The germline V gene has CDR1 KGHSH and CDR2 LQKENI. The V segment lost 0 bases and the J segment 7 bases; nucleotides outside the gene matches: 3. As DNA, the CDR3 is TGTGCCAGCTCACCACCAACAGGGGTGAATGAGCAGTTCTTC. Translation gives CASSPPTGVNEQFF.

The V gene is TRBV4-2, the J gene TRBJ2-3; the D gene is possibly TRBD1 (6 bases). CDR1 and CDR2 (germline): LGHNA, YNFKEQ. V gave up 0 bases and J gave up 4 bases, with 11 bases separating them. The CDR3 covers 15 residues. For the CDR3, the DNA is TGTGCCAGCAGCCAAGATAGGGGGACCGCAGATACGCAGTATTTT. As protein: CASSQDRGTADTQYF.

This chain joins TRBV4-2 and TRBJ1-3, with a tentative D call TRBD1 (5 bases). This CDR3 is built from 20 residues. Germline-derived CDR1 and CDR2 are LGHNA and YNFKEQ. V dropped 3 bases and J dropped 0 bases, with 24 bases sitting between them. Here the CDR3 reads CASSHYLGGTTDRSGNTIYF. The CDR3 DNA reads TGTGCCAGCAGCCACTACCTGGGGGGGACCACAGACCGCTCTGGAAACACCATATATTTT.

This clone was recorded a few times. The J gene is TRBJ2-7, the V gene TRBV9; D unresolved. Trimming pared 0 bases from V and 0 bases from J, leaving 10 bases between. CDR1 is SGDLS, CDR2 YYNGEE, per germline. The CDR3 runs 15 residues. CDR3 nucleotides: TGTGCCAGCAGCGTAGGTGGAGCACTCTCCTACGAGCAGTACTTC. This sequence encodes CASSVGGALSYEQYF.

This clone was counted a few times. This sequence joins TRBV7-9 and TRBJ2-3; D gene ambiguous. This CDR3 has 13 residues. CDR1 and CDR2 from the germline V gene are SEHNR and FQNEAQ (reference sequence). Trimming cost V 1 base and J 2 bases, with 4 bases left between them. Written as DNA, the CDR3 is TGTGCCAGCAGCTTAGTTCTCACAGATACGCAGTATTTT. This codes for CASSLVLTDTQYF.

V gene TRBV7-2 combines with J gene TRBJ2-7, with D maybe TRBD2 (6 bases). V was trimmed by 5 bases and J by 7 bases, leaving 12 bases between them. The CDR3 runs to 12 residues. Germline-derived CDR1 and CDR2 are SGHTA and FQGNSA. CDR3 DNA sequence: TGTGCCAGCAGCCAGGCAGGGAGGGAGCAGTACTTC. Translating gives CASSQAGREQYF.

In this sample, this clone turned up a few times. The V gene is TRBV19, the J gene TRBJ2-1; D perhaps matches TRBD1 (8 bases). There are 15 residues in the CDR3. V gave up 5 bases and J gave up 2 bases, with 13 bases separating them. Germline V gives CDR1 LNHDA, CDR2 SQIVND (reference sequence). The CDR3 spells CASSPTGGAYNEQFF. In DNA form, the CDR3 reads TGTGCCAGTAGTCCAACAGGGGGGGCCTACAATGAGCAGTTCTTC.

The V and J genes are TRBV5-1 and TRBJ2-5; D may be TRBD1 (6 bases). V dropped 4 bases and J dropped 4 bases, with 17 bases sitting between them. CDR1 SGHRS and CDR2 YFSETQ come from the germline V gene. This CDR3 contains 15 residues. The CDR3 is CASSRARGETETQYF. The DNA for the CDR3 is TGCGCCAGCAGCCGCGCCAGGGGAGAGACAGAGACCCAGTACTTC.

This clone was counted a few times. J is TRBJ1-1 and V is TRBV9; D gene uncertain. Germline lookup yields CDR1 SGDLS and CDR2 YYNGEE. This CDR3 region has 16 residues. The germline V and J ends were trimmed by 0 bases and 6 bases, with 18 bases remaining between them. The CDR3 DNA sequence: TGTGCCAGCAGCGTAGTCCCTTGGTCGGGAGGCGCTGAAGCTTTCTTT. It translates to CASSVVPWSGGAEAFF.

This clone was picked up a small number of times. The J gene is TRBJ2-2, the V gene TRBV9; D unclear. Looked up from germline, CDR1 is SGDLS and CDR2 is YYNGEE. The CDR3 contains 14 residues. V lost 4 bases and J lost 2, with 9 bases in between. Here the CDR3 DNA reads TGTGCCAGCAGCACAGACGGTAACACCGGGGAGCTGTTTTTT. This codes for CASSTDGNTGELFF.

The CDR3 here is CASSLNAGAYGYTF. In DNA, the CDR3 is TGTGCCAGCAGCTTGAATGCAGGGGCCTATGGCTACACCTTC. J is TRBJ1-2 and V is TRBV7-2; D may be TRBD1 (6 bases). V shed 3 bases and J shed 4 bases, with 12 bases lying between them. The CDR3 sequence is 14 residues long. CDR1 and CDR2 from the germline V gene are SGHTA and FQGNSA.

The rearrangement uses TRBV7-9 and TRBJ1-4, with TRBD1 identical over 10 bases. V lost 5 bases and J lost 7; bases outside the gene matches: 13. CDR1 is SEHNR, CDR2 FQNEAQ, per germline (reference sequence). The CDR3 has 17 amino acids. CDR3 bases: TGTGCCAGCAGCCTGCCCCGGGACAGGGGACGAGGTGAAAAACTGTTTTTT. Protein sequence: CASSLPRDRGRGEKLFF.

This clone has only a few counts. J is TRBJ1-2 and V is TRBV18; D remains ambiguous. This CDR3 has 14 residues. Germline V CDR1 and CDR2: KGHSH, LQKENI. With 5 bases removed from V and 4 bases from J, the gap between germline ends came to 14 bases. CDR3 nucleotides: TGTGCCAGCTCAGATCAAACACGATCCTATGGCTACACCTTC. It translates to CASSDQTRSYGYTF.

This clone was observed a few times. The chain is built from TRBV5-4 and TRBJ2-5, with 9 positions matching TRBD2. This CDR3 spans 16 amino acids. V gave up 4 bases and J gave up 3 bases; unmatched junction bases: 10. CDR1 and CDR2 (germline): SGHNT, YYREEE (reference sequence). For the CDR3, the DNA is TGTGCCAGCAGCCACTTCATAGCGGGGGCTGAAGAGACCCAGTACTTC. Encoded protein: CASSHFIAGAEETQYF.

The J gene is TRBJ2-1, the V gene TRBV4-2; TRBD1 agrees at 7 bases. This CDR3 region has 20 residues. Germline-derived CDR1 and CDR2 are LGHNA and YNFKEQ. The V segment lost 0 bases and the J segment 0 bases; nucleotides outside the gene matches: 14. The CDR3 DNA follows: TGTGCCAGCAGCCAAGATGGTGCCCTGGGACAGCTGAGCTCCTACAATGAGCAGTTCTTC. Its protein is CASSQDGALGQLSSYNEQFF.

This clone showed up just a few times. The V gene is TRBV9, the J gene TRBJ1-2, with 8 positions matching TRBD1. In germline, CDR1 is SGDLS, CDR2 YYNGEE. This CDR3 is built from 15 residues. V dropped 4 bases and J dropped 2; count of bases not matched to a gene: 7. The CDR3 is CASSPGTGLNYGYTF. CDR3 bases: TGTGCCAGCAGCCCCGGGACAGGATTGAACTATGGCTACACCTTC.

This clone turned up a few times. This rearrangement joins TRBV6-4 to TRBJ2-1, with D perhaps matching TRBD2 (5 bases). The CDR3 sequence is 11 residues long. V shed 8 bases and J shed 13 bases, with 15 bases lying between them. The germline gives CDR1 MRHNA, CDR2 SNTAGT. The DNA for the CDR3 is TGTGCCAGCTCTGAGGGCCGGGGACAGTTCTTC. This encodes CASSEGRGQFF.

V gene TRBV6-6 combines with J gene TRBJ1-2; 8 bases are a match to TRBD1. The CDR3 is 14 amino acids. Germline CDR1 reads MNHNY; CDR2 reads SVGAGI (reference sequence). The trim removed 5 bases at V and 7 bases at J, leaving 9 bases unmatched. CDR3 region: CASSANRQGSGYTF. CDR3 nucleotides: TGTGCCAGCAGTGCCAACCGACAGGGGTCTGGCTACACCTTC.

The chain combines TRBV6-5 with TRBJ2-1, with D possibly being TRBD1 (5 bases). Trimming took 11 bases from V and 7 from J, leaving 15 bases between them. The CDR3 totals 12 residues. Germline V lookup: CDR1 MNHEY, CDR2 SVGAGI. CDR3: CASRRTKNEQFF. CDR3 DNA: TGTGCCTCCCGGCGGACAAAGAATGAGCAGTTCTTC.

A few counts support this clone. This rearrangement joins TRBV5-4 to TRBJ2-5, with TRBD2 matching over 9 bases. The junction had 4 bases not matched to a gene; V was cut back by 2 bases and J by 5 bases. Germline V lookup: CDR1 SGHNT, CDR2 YYREEE (reference sequence). The CDR3 sequence is 14 residues long. The CDR3 region has the DNA TGTGCCAGCAGCTTCGGGACTAGCTTGGAGACCCAGTACTTC. It encodes CASSFGTSLETQYF.

CDR3 sequence: CAWNGGTAVLSGNTIYF. The DNA for the CDR3 is TGTGCCTGGAACGGCGGGACAGCTGTTCTATCTGGAAACACCATATATTTT. The rearrangement links TRBV30 to TRBJ1-3; 7 nucleotides line up with TRBD1. Unmatched junction bases numbered 13, after V lost 4 bases and J lost 1 base. The CDR3 length is 17 residues. Germline values: CDR1 GTSNPN, CDR2 SVGIG (reference sequence).